This TCR beta chain was sequenced during a study of CD8 T cells in Susac syndrome. On this clonotype: Its antigen is undetermined.

Sequencing of TCR beta drew on CD8+ and CD4+ T cells from blood. Germline values: CDR1 SEHNR, CDR2 FQNEAQ (reference sequence). V lost 2 bases and J 5 bases, leaving 10 bases between the germline ends. The CDR3 is made up of 14 amino acids. Study-level results: Individuals included in the TCR sequencing and HLA analysis were acknowledged by the study to be relatively few in number.

Random hexamers were used to reverse transcribe an amount of roughly 0.5 to 1 ug RNA. The TCR beta CDR3 was amplified by immunoSEQ multiplex PCR across 54 Vbeta, 13 Jbeta. Each CDR3 protein is one row after TCRdb ran MiXCR on the immunoSEQ multiplex PCR reads. The sample contains more than 110,000 distinct CDR3 sequences, 90% to 95% of which appear only once. Sample: CD8+ T cells from PBMCs. J is TRBJ1-5 and V is TRBV7-9; D is perhaps TRBD1 (5 bases). The receptor was derived from a human donor in good health. The CDR3 DNA reads TGTGCCAGCAGCTTATCGGGGCTCGATCAGCCCCAGCATTTT. Protein product: CASSLSGLDQPQHF.